The 21 T cell receptor beta chains below all came from one sample that was sequenced in a study of cytomegalovirus exposure and HLA in healthy donors. PCR used 60 Vbeta primers and 13 Jbeta primers. The data were produced by immunoSEQ multiplex PCR, yet TCRdb's version contains in-frame clones alone and is incomplete. The sample has 150,000 to 200,000 clones; 60% to 85% are singletons. Sequences were obtained from PBMCs. All receptors derive from a woman aged 25 to 39 in good health and CMV-seronegative.

V usage is TRBV27 and J usage is TRBJ2-7; 7 nucleotides agree with TRBD1. V lost 2 bases and J lost 0; bases outside the gene matches: 13. CDR1 and CDR2 (germline): MNHEY, SMNVEV (reference sequence). CDR3 length: 18 residues. CDR3 nucleotides: TGTGCCAGCAGTTTAAGGGGGACCGGGACAGCAATCTCCTACGAGCAGTACTTC. Translation gives CASSLRGTGTAISYEQYF.

The chain recombines TRBV5-1 with TRBJ2-1; maybe TRBD2 (6 bases). The germline V and J ends were trimmed by 4 bases and 4 bases, with 21 bases remaining between them. The germline V gene has CDR1 SGHRS and CDR2 YFSETQ. The CDR3 is 17 amino acids. CDR3 sequence reads: CASSGSKRGLSYNEQFF. CDR3 sequence (DNA): TGCGCCAGCAGCGGTTCTAAAAGGGGACTTTCATACAATGAGCAGTTCTTC.

The chain carries TRBV19 and TRBJ1-4, with TRBD1 matching 8 bases. The junction had 8 bases not matched to a gene; V was cut back by 6 bases and J by 5 bases. The length of the CDR3 is 15 residues. CDR1 is LNHDA and CDR2 is SQIVND in the germline V gene (reference sequence). CDR3 bases: TGTGCCAGTAGGTCACACAGGGGGGGGAATGAAAAACTGTTTTTT. Amino acid sequence: CASRSHRGGNEKLFF.

The V gene is TRBV5-1, the J gene TRBJ1-6; D possibly corresponds to TRBD1 (6 bases). CDR3 length: 15 amino acids. Between the trimmed V and J ends, which lost 1 base and 5 bases, there was a span of 10 bases. Germline CDR1 SGHRS, CDR2 YFSETQ. In DNA form, the CDR3 reads TGCGCCAGCAGCTTGAATCAGGGGAATAATTCACCCCTCCACTTT. Translation: CASSLNQGNNSPLHF.

V is TRBV11-1 and J is TRBJ2-1; TRBD2 agrees at 11 bases. This CDR3 comprises 15 residues. The V gene end was trimmed by 3 bases and the J gene end by 4 bases; junction bases not matched to a gene: 2. Germline V gene sequence: CDR1 SGHAT, CDR2 FQDESV (reference sequence). CDR3 bases: TGTGCCAGCAGCTTTGGACTAGCGGGTTACAATGAGCAGTTCTTC. Amino acids: CASSFGLAGYNEQFF.

Only one count was recorded for this clone. Other DNA sequences in the same sample also yield this CDR3. V is TRBV5-1 and J is TRBJ1-5; D gene ambiguous. Trimming took 0 bases from V and 6 from J, leaving 10 bases between them. The CDR3 consists of 14 residues. CDR1 is SGHRS, CDR2 YFSETQ, per germline. CDR3 coding DNA: TGCGCCAGCAGCTTGGGCACTGGAGGTCAGCCCCAGCATTTT. It yields the protein CASSLGTGGQPQHF.

The rearrangement uses TRBV7-2 and TRBJ1-2; the D gene is possibly TRBD1 (5 bases). The CDR3 length is 14 residues. CDR1 SGHTA and CDR2 FQGNSA come from the germline V gene. V shed 3 bases and J shed 8 bases, with 16 bases lying between them. The DNA of the CDR3 is TGTGCCAGCAGCTTTACACCTTGGCGGGACGGCTACACCTTC. Translated, it gives CASSFTPWRDGYTF.

The chain recombines TRBV18 with TRBJ2-7; D gene ambiguous. Trimming took 0 bases from V and 0 from J, leaving 6 bases between them. Germline CDR1 reads KGHSH; CDR2 reads LQKENI. The CDR3 is made up of 14 amino acids. This CDR3 reads CASSPPYNSYEQYF. CDR3 DNA sequence: TGTGCCAGCTCACCACCTTACAACTCCTACGAGCAGTACTTC.

The chain joins TRBV5-1 to TRBJ1-1; D is unresolved. Germline V gene data show CDR1 as SGHRS and CDR2 as YFSETQ. Trimming left V 5 bases short and J 0 bases short, with 14 bases between. CDR3 length equals 15 residues. DNA for the CDR3: TGCGCCAGCAGGATCGGAGGTGAAATGAACACTGAAGCTTTCTTT. Protein product: CASRIGGEMNTEAFF.

Worth noting for this clone: An end of the junction differs from the germline gene, which may be a read error. Different DNA sequences within this sample yield the same CDR3. The rearrangement links TRBV28 to TRBJ1-2; possibly TRBD1 for D (6 bases). The CDR3 length is 14 residues. CDR1 and CDR2 from the germline V gene are MDHEN and SYDVKM. The CDR3 loop reads CASSYAGVGYGYTF. CDR3 DNA: TGCGCCAGCAGCTACGCAGGGGTTGGCTATGGCTACACCTTC.

This clone was detected once. The chain carries TRBV5-1 and TRBJ2-7; TRBD2 is a possible D gene (6 bases). The CDR3 spans 14 residues. V lost 8 bases and J lost 0, with 15 bases in between. CDR1 and CDR2 (germline): SGHRS, YFSETQ. The CDR3 reads CASSRGSSSYEQYF. CDR3 DNA: TGCGCCAGTAGCCGGGGGTCCAGCTCCTACGAGCAGTACTTC.

V and J are TRBV30 and TRBJ1-1; D gene uncertain. The CDR3 runs 10 residues. V lost 5 bases, J lost 4 bases, and 5 bases lay in between. Looked up from germline, CDR1 is GTSNPN and CDR2 is SVGIG (reference sequence). CDR3: CAWGPTEAFF. For the CDR3, the DNA is TGTGCCTGGGGCCCCACTGAAGCTTTCTTT.

V usage is TRBV6-5 and J usage is TRBJ1-1; TRBD1 agrees at 7 bases. Germline V gives CDR1 MNHEY, CDR2 SVGAGI. The length of the CDR3 is 14 residues. Trimming took 5 bases from V and 2 from J; bases not matched to a gene: 5. CDR3 region: CASSPGTENTEAFF. CDR3 nucleotides: TGTGCCAGCAGTCCCGGGACAGAAAACACTGAAGCTTTCTTT.

As to this clone: Mismatch with germline at one junction end may stem from a read error. The chain is built from TRBV7-9 and TRBJ2-7; D is possibly TRBD2 (5 bases). Germline loops: CDR1 SEHNR, CDR2 FQNEAQ (reference sequence). This CDR3 spans 13 amino acids. The CDR3 is CSSSHTEVGEQYF. In DNA form, the CDR3 reads TGTTCCAGCAGCCACACGGAGGTCGGAGAGCAGTACTTC.

The chain carries TRBV19 and TRBJ2-7, with 8 bases lining up with TRBD1. The CDR3 covers 15 residues. V lost 5 bases and J lost 2; bases outside the gene matches: 8. Per the germline V gene, CDR1 is LNHDA and CDR2 is SQIVND (reference sequence). CDR3 loop: CASSPPGTGAYEQYF. As DNA, the CDR3 is TGTGCCAGTAGTCCTCCCGGGACAGGAGCCTACGAGCAGTACTTC.

The count of this clone is one. The chain recombines TRBV10-3 with TRBJ1-4, with TRBD1 as a possible D gene (6 bases). There are 13 residues in the CDR3. V lost 7 bases, J lost 4 bases, and 10 bases lay in between. The germline gives CDR1 ENHRY, CDR2 SYGVKD. This CDR3 is CAITGQINEKLFF. As DNA, the CDR3 is TGTGCCATCACCGGACAGATTAATGAAAAACTGTTTTTT.

CDR3 bases: TGTGCCAGCAGCCCTACCCGAGCAAGCCAAAATGGTGAGCAGTTCTTC. Its protein is CASSPTRASQNGEQFF. This chain uses TRBV11-2 with TRBJ2-1; D not certain. The CDR3 runs 16 residues. Trimming removed 5 bases from V and 9 bases from J, with 23 bases in between. Germline CDR1 and CDR2: SGHAT and FQNNGV. Looking up the rest from reference TRBV11-2 and TRBJ2-1 gives the full variable domain: EAGVAQSPRYKIIEKRQSVAFWCNPISGHATLYWYQQILGQGPKLLIQFQNNGVVDDSQLPKDRFSAERLKGVDSTLKIQPAKLEDSAVYLCASSPTRASQNGEQFFGPGTRLTVL.

This clone appeared a single time. The rearrangement joins TRBV6-6 to TRBJ1-4; maybe TRBD1 (5 bases). This CDR3 contains 16 residues. Deletions cut 2 bases from V and 7 bases from J, with 17 bases between. Germline V gives CDR1 MNHNY, CDR2 SVGAGI (reference sequence). DNA for the CDR3: TGTGCCAGCAGTTACACACTTCAGGGATCCCGTGAAAAACTGTTTTTT. Translation gives CASSYTLQGSREKLFF.

The chain carries TRBV29-1 and TRBJ1-2, with unresolved D. CDR1 SQVTM and CDR2 ANQGSEA come from the germline V gene. V was shortened by 1 base and J by 6 bases, with 9 bases between the two germline ends. The CDR3 contains 12 residues. The CDR3 spells CSVEVWGDGYTF. CDR3 coding DNA: TGCAGCGTTGAAGTCTGGGGAGATGGCTACACCTTC. Based on the CDR3 plus reference TRBV29-1 and TRBJ1-2, the full variable domain is SAVISQKPSRDICQRGTSLTIQCQVDSQVTMMFWYRQQPGQSLTLIATANQGSEATYESGFVIDKFPISRPNLTFSTLTVSNMSPEDSSIYLCSVEVWGDGYTFGSGTRLTVV.

The rearrangement joins TRBV5-1 to TRBJ2-1; 9 nucleotides match TRBD1. The V segment lost 4 bases and the J segment 7 bases; nucleotides outside the gene matches: 9. The CDR3 totals 15 residues. Looked up from germline, CDR1 is SGHRS and CDR2 is YFSETQ. In DNA form, the CDR3 reads TGCGCCAGCAGCAGAACCGGGACAGGGCATAATGAGCAGTTCTTC. Residues: CASSRTGTGHNEQFF.

The gene calls are TRBV6-6 and TRBJ2-5; weak D call: TRBD2 (6 bases). Germline CDR1 and CDR2: MNHNY and SVGAGI (reference sequence). V lost 5 bases to trimming and J lost 5 bases, with 18 bases between them. The CDR3 length is 15 residues. CDR3: CASSRGGRGGETQYF. In DNA, the CDR3 is TGTGCCAGCAGTCGAGGTGGTCGGGGAGGCGAGACCCAGTACTTC.